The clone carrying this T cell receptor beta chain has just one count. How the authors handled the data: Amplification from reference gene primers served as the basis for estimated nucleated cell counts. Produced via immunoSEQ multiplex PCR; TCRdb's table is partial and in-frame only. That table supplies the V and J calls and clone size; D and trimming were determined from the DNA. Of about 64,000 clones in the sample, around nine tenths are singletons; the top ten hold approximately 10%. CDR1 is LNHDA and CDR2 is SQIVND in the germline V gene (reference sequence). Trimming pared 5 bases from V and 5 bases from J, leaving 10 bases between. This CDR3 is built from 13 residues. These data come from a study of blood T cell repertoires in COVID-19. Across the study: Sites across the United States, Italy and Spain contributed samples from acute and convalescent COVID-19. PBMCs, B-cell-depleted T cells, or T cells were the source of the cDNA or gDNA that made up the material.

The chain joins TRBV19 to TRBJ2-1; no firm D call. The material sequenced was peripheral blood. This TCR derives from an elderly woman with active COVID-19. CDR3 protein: CASSEDPDNEQFF. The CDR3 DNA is TGTGCCAGTAGTGAGGATCCCGACAATGAGCAGTTCTTC.